These 22 T cell receptor beta chains originate from one sample sequenced in a study of T-cell reconstitution after alpha-beta-depleted transplantation in children. Preparation of the TCRbeta library involved a method that used unique molecular identifiers. TCRdb called the PCR reads again in MiXCR, with one record for every CDR3 protein. The table has roughly 500,000 distinct CDR3 sequences, around 13% seen once. The sequencing here drew on PBMCs from the stem cell graft donor, taken from the stem cell graft. These receptors were obtained from a human donor who donated a stem cell graft to a child with combined immunodeficiency.

This clonotype was observed a handful of times. The chain combines TRBV15 with TRBJ2-7; the match to TRBD2 covers 11 bases. J gave up 0 bases and V 5 bases, and 12 bases lay outside the gene matches. The germline V gene encodes CDR1 LNHNV and CDR2 YYDKDF (reference sequence). The CDR3 has 18 amino acids. CDR3 region: CATSSGLATSGNSYEQYF. In DNA, the CDR3 is TGTGCCACCAGCTCGGGACTGGCGACTAGCGGGAACTCCTACGAGCAGTACTTC.

In this sample, this clonotype turned up many times. The genes are TRBV20-1 and TRBJ2-1; D remains ambiguous. CDR3 length equals 12 residues. V lost 1 base and J 7 bases, leaving 8 bases between the germline ends. Germline values: CDR1 DFQATT, CDR2 SNEGSKA (reference sequence). In nucleotides, the CDR3 is TGCAGTGCTAGAGGGAGTTGGAATGAGCAGTTCTTC. This translates into CSARGSWNEQFF.

This clonotype turned up a few times. The genes are TRBV4-3 and TRBJ2-3; D is perhaps TRBD2 (6 bases). The CDR3 spans 17 residues. Trimming removed 2 bases at V and 1 base at J, with 16 bases between. CDR1 and CDR2 (germline): LGHNA, YSLEER. The CDR3 loop reads CASSQLGLTGGTDTQYF. CDR3 DNA: TGCGCCAGCAGCCAACTCGGGTTAACGGGGGGCACAGATACGCAGTATTTT.

The chain joins TRBV6-2 or TRBV6-3 to TRBJ2-7; 7 positions agree with TRBD1. This CDR3 spans 20 amino acids. CDR1 MNHEY and CDR2 SVGEGT come from the germline V gene. V lost 2 bases to trimming and J lost 1 base; unmatched junction nucleotides: 20. Here the CDR3 reads CASSYPRQGESSEGSYEQYF. CDR3 bases: TGTGCCAGCAGTTACCCCCGACAGGGTGAAAGCTCCGAGGGTTCCTACGAGCAGTACTTC.

This chain joins TRBV30 and TRBJ1-1; TRBD1 might be the D (5 bases). The CDR3 loop spans 13 amino acids. Germline-derived CDR1 and CDR2 are GTSNPN and SVGIG (reference sequence). V was pared by 2 bases and J by 1 base, with 8 bases between. CDR3 protein: CAWSLQANTEAFF. The CDR3, as DNA: TGTGCCTGGAGTCTACAGGCGAACACTGAAGCTTTCTTT. Full variable domain (missing parts from reference TRBV30 and TRBJ1-1): SQTIHQWPATLVQPVGSPLSLECTVEGTSNPNLYWYRQAAGRGLQLLFYSVGIGQISSEVPQNLSASRPQDRQFILSSKKLLLSDSGFYLCAWSLQANTEAFFGQGTRLTVV.

The CDR3 DNA is TGCGCCAGCAGCGAGGGACTAGCGGGAGGTATGTCCTACAATGAGCAGTTCTTC. This gives the protein CASSEGLAGGMSYNEQFF. The rearrangement links TRBV5-1 to TRBJ2-1, with TRBD2 matching over 15 bases. Germline V gene sequence: CDR1 SGHRS, CDR2 YFSETQ. The V and J ends lost 4 bases and 1 base, in that order; junction bases with no gene match: 6. CDR3 length equals 18 residues.

The sample holds many counts of this clonotype. This rearrangement joins TRBV29-1 to TRBJ2-3; the D gene could be TRBD1 or TRBD2 (5 bases each). Trimming took 5 bases from V and 3 from J, leaving 9 bases between them. This CDR3 comprises 12 residues. Per the germline V gene, CDR1 is SQVTM and CDR2 is ANQGSEA. For the CDR3, the DNA is TGCAGCGTTCGGGGCCGTACAGATACGCAGTATTTT. It is translated as CSVRGRTDTQYF.

This clonotype was found many times. V and J are TRBV6-2 or TRBV6-3 and TRBJ1-5; 7 nucleotides agree with TRBD1. The CDR3 totals 14 residues. The V segment lost 6 bases and the J segment 4 bases; nucleotides outside the gene matches: 6. Germline-derived CDR1 and CDR2 are MNHEY and SVGEGT. CDR3 nucleotide sequence: TGTGCCAGCAGGGGACAGATGGGGAATCAGCCCCAGCATTTT. The encoded protein is CASRGQMGNQPQHF.

A note on this clonotype: This sequence may be a read error, since a much larger clone differs from it by one base. The chain uses TRBV2 and TRBJ2-7; D possibly corresponds to TRBD1 (5 bases). The germline gives CDR1 SNHLY, CDR2 FYNNEI. The CDR3 has 12 residues. Trimming shortened V by 2 bases and J by 4 bases, and 6 bases separated the two germline ends. The CDR3 DNA reads TGTGCCAGCAGTGAACAGGGATACGAGCAGTACTTC. This translates into CASSEQGYEQYF.

This clonotype was detected a few times. J is TRBJ2-7 and V is TRBV29-1; TRBD2 is a possible D gene (5 bases). Trimming removed 3 bases from V and 7 bases from J, with 10 bases in between. Per germline, CDR1 SQVTM and CDR2 ANQGSEA. The CDR3 contains 11 residues. The CDR3 bases are TGCAGCGTTGACCCTGGAGGTGAGCAGTACTTC. Its protein is CSVDPGGEQYF.

The table lists this clonotype with many counts. This chain joins TRBV5-1 and TRBJ2-1; D perhaps matches TRBD2 (5 bases). The V gene's germline CDR1 is SGHRS and CDR2 YFSETQ. The CDR3 consists of 14 residues. V gave up 0 bases and J gave up 6 bases, with 10 bases separating them. Written as DNA, the CDR3 is TGCGCCAGCAGCTTGGGCTTGGGGAGCAATGAGCAGTTCTTC. It yields the protein CASSLGLGSNEQFF. The full variable domain, with the rest looked up from reference TRBV5-1 and TRBJ2-1, is KAGVTQTPRYLIKTRGQQVTLSCSPISGHRSVSWYQQTPGQGLQFLFEYFSETQRNKGNFPGRFSGRQFSNSRSEMNVSTLELGDSALYLCASSLGLGSNEQFFGPGTRLTVL.

J is TRBJ2-3 and V is TRBV15; TRBD1 matches at 11 bases. Trimming at V came to 3 bases and at J to 4 bases, leaving 15 bases not matched to a gene. Germline values: CDR1 LNHNV, CDR2 YYDKDF (reference sequence). There are 19 residues in the CDR3. CDR3 residues: CATSSGLDRGRIRPDTQYF. In nucleotides, the CDR3 is TGTGCCACCAGCAGCGGTTTGGACAGGGGGCGGATTCGGCCAGATACGCAGTATTTT. The whole variable domain, remainder taken from reference TRBV15 and TRBJ2-3, is DAMVIQNPRYQVTQFGKPVTLSCSQTLNHNVMYWYQQKSSQAPKLLFHYYDKDFNNEADTPDNFQSRRPNTSFCFLDIRSPGLGDTAMYLCATSSGLDRGRIRPDTQYFGPGTRLTVL.

The chain has TRBV7-9 and TRBJ2-5; D is ambiguous. The CDR3 runs to 14 residues. Trimming took off 4 bases at V and 2 bases at J, with 11 bases between the two ends. CDR1 and CDR2 (germline): SEHNR, FQNEAQ (reference sequence). CDR3 sequence reads: CASSSYWQQETQYF. CDR3 DNA: TGTGCCAGCAGCTCGTATTGGCAGCAAGAGACCCAGTACTTC.

This clonotype was found many times. The chain has TRBV5-1 and TRBJ2-3; TRBD2 matches 11 bases. This CDR3 is built from 16 residues. Germline-derived CDR1 and CDR2 are SGHRS and YFSETQ. Losses at the gene ends were 4 bases for V and 6 bases for J; bases not matched to a gene: 10. The CDR3 DNA sequence: TGCGCCAGCAGCCTCACTAGCGGGAGTCGACCCGATACGCAGTATTTT. The encoded protein is CASSLTSGSRPDTQYF.

The chain carries TRBV15 and TRBJ2-1; weak D call: TRBD1 (5 bases). This CDR3 is 16 amino acids long. The germline V and J ends were trimmed by 0 bases and 8 bases, with 17 bases remaining between them. From germline, CDR1 is LNHNV and CDR2 YYDKDF (reference sequence). The DNA for the CDR3 is TGTGCCACCAGCAGAGATCAGGCAGGGATGGGCGATGAGCAGTTCTTC. It is translated as CATSRDQAGMGDEQFF.

V gene TRBV12-3 or TRBV12-4 combines with J gene TRBJ2-7; D uncertain. The V end lost 6 bases, the J end lost 7 bases, and 10 bases lay between the germline ends. There are 11 residues in the CDR3. CDR3 in amino acids: CASSTLAEQYF. The CDR3 DNA reads TGTGCCAGCAGCACCCTGGCAGAGCAGTACTTC.

This clonotype was seen a handful of times. The chain recombines TRBV7-8 with TRBJ2-1, with D perhaps matching TRBD1 or TRBD2 (5 bases each). Germline V lookup: CDR1 SGHVS, CDR2 FQNEAQ. The germline V and J ends were trimmed by 3 bases and 0 bases, with 9 bases remaining between them. The CDR3 is 15 amino acids. The CDR3 sequence: CASSFRDVSYNEQFF. CDR3 bases: TGTGCCAGCAGCTTCCGGGACGTCTCCTACAATGAGCAGTTCTTC.

This clonotype was counted only a few times. The chain is built from TRBV7-3 and TRBJ2-1; TRBD2 agrees at 8 bases. Germline assignment: CDR1 SGHTA and CDR2 FQGTGA. This CDR3 spans 17 amino acids. The junction had 13 bases not matched to a gene; V was cut back by 1 base and J by 8 bases. The CDR3: CASSLKGRGDPSHEQFF. The CDR3 DNA sequence: TGTGCCAGCAGCTTAAAAGGGCGGGGGGACCCTTCCCATGAGCAGTTCTTC.

This clonotype appeared many times. The rearrangement joins TRBV9 to TRBJ2-1, with D perhaps being TRBD1 or TRBD2 (5 bases each). V lost 4 bases, J lost 5 bases, and 25 bases lay in between. Germline-derived CDR1 and CDR2 are SGDLS and YYNGEE. The CDR3 sequence is 18 residues long. Here the CDR3 DNA reads TGTGCCAGCAGCATTCCGGGGCTACAAATACCTGCAGACAATGAGCAGTTCTTC. Protein product: CASSIPGLQIPADNEQFF. The full variable domain, completed using reference TRBV9 and TRBJ2-1, is DSGVTQTPKHLITATGQRVTLRCSPRSGDLSVYWYQQSLDQGLQFLIQYYNGEERAKGNILERFSAQQFPDLHSELNLSSLELGDSALYFCASSIPGLQIPADNEQFFGPGTRLTVL.

This clonotype appeared many times. This chain connects TRBV25-1 to TRBJ2-1; 10 nucleotides line up with TRBD2. J was trimmed by 4 bases and V by 11 bases; bases with no gene match: 8. The germline CDR1 and CDR2 sequences are MGHDK and SYGVNS. This CDR3 region has 14 residues. CDR3 residues: CARDLAGDYNEQFF. The CDR3 DNA reads TGTGCCCGTGATCTAGCGGGAGATTACAATGAGCAGTTCTTC. Full variable domain (remainder filled in from reference TRBV25-1 and TRBJ2-1): EADIYQTPRYLVIGTGKKITLECSQTMGHDKMYWYQQDPGMELHLIHYSYGVNSTEKGDLSSESTVSRIRTEHFPLTLESARPSHTSQYLCARDLAGDYNEQFFGPGTRLTVL.

This clonotype was seen a few times. V usage is TRBV15 and J usage is TRBJ2-5; D might be TRBD2 (6 bases). CDR1 is LNHNV, CDR2 YYDKDF, per germline (reference sequence). This CDR3 comprises 14 residues. The ends were cut back, 2 bases at V and 7 bases at J, with 14 bases in the middle. CDR3 nucleotide sequence: TGTGCCACCAGCAGACTAAAACTGGGGGGGACCCAGTACTTC. Its translation: CATSRLKLGGTQYF. The full variable domain, completed using reference TRBV15 and TRBJ2-5, is DAMVIQNPRYQVTQFGKPVTLSCSQTLNHNVMYWYQQKSSQAPKLLFHYYDKDFNNEADTPDNFQSRRPNTSFCFLDIRSPGLGDTAMYLCATSRLKLGGTQYFGPGTRLLVL.

This clonotype was recorded a few times. V is TRBV12-3 or TRBV12-4 and J is TRBJ1-5, with D unresolved. V lost 2 bases and J lost 1, with 9 bases in between. The CDR3 sequence is 15 residues long. CDR3 region: CASSLTVGSNQPQHF. The CDR3 nucleotides read TGTGCCAGCAGTTTAACGGTAGGGAGCAATCAGCCCCAGCATTTT.